Given below is one TCR beta chain in context. Its binding antigen is unknown. Base qualities are not provided; no much larger clone lies one nucleotide away. This specimen belongs to a study of shared clonotypes between healthy human individuals (TCRdb year 2020). Background for the entire study: The cohort included three men and two women between 18 and 49 years of age. For each donor, CD4 naive and CD4 memory were each given three plates, CD8 naive was given two plates, and CD8 memory was given one plate. Each donor's leukapheresis produced roughly between roughly 0.9 and 8.9 billion PBMCs. Different laboratories and diverse techniques were used to prepare libraries and sequence TCR repertoires, to increase sequencing depth and limit assay-specific biases. To estimate repertoire size and how much clonotypes are shared between individuals, the study performed deep sequencing of blood TCR repertoires from roughly five healthy adults.

The donors were healthy, HIV-negative adults who had no recently reported acute infections or vaccinations. Every donor was a Caucasian adult residing in Nashville, Tennessee, USA. CD4+ T cells were enriched by magnetic negative selection, after which naive cells were positively selected on CD45RA and the negative fraction was taken as the memory subset. Blood was collected by leukapheresis, and PBMCs were isolated by Ficoll-Histopaque density gradient centrifugation and then cryopreserved in liquid nitrogen vapor phase. Analytical flow cytometry was used to check the purity and quantity of every magnetically sorted T cell population. Genomic DNA was isolated from each sorted fraction and quantified by UV absorbance on a Nanodrop 2000c. Using the deep immunoSEQ assay, multiplex PCR amplified TCR CDR3 regions from genomic DNA. Extracted genomic DNA from each cell subset was spread evenly across all wells of several immunoSEQ 96-well plates, with each plate serving as a replicate. For sorted subsets, around 0.2 ug of genomic DNA, equivalent to some 30,000 T cell genomes, went into each replicate PCR. Purified libraries were quantified with a Qubit 3.0 fluorometer, sized on a Bioanalyzer 2100, and re-quantified with the KAPA Library Quantification kit. Every immunoSEQ 96-well plate was sequenced on a separate single-read 150-cycle Illumina NextSeq 550 flow cell. Per the original workflow: Because the immunoSEQ output included only junctional sequences and no quality scores, the filtering could not be the same as the filtering used for full-length reads. Sequences were annotated with PyIR, a Python wrapper for IgBLAST v1.9, and V/J genes and CDR3 were assigned using IMGT germline references. Reads were filtered out if the reads had weak V/J assignments (E-value above 1e-6), no CDR3, stop codons, out-of-frame junctions, or ambiguous translated residues. V3J clonotypes were defined by identical inferred V gene, J gene, and CDR3 amino acid sequence. The percentage overlap between two repertoires was calculated by dividing the number of shared unique clonotypes by the size of the smaller repertoire. Three approaches were used to assess repertoire richness: RTK rarefaction, the Chao1 estimator, and Recon v2.1 estimates of unobserved clonotypes. Generation probabilities were computed with OLGA for all TCRbeta clonotypes obtained by the gDNA method from several donors. TCRdb mirrors the immuneACCESS table, restricted to in-frame sequences. Some clones are absent from its copies; in checked studies, under half trace to an unresolved V gene, and the reason for the others is unknown. The V and J calls and clone size are taken from that table; D and trimming were inferred from the DNA. A total of some 1 million clones appear in this sample, approximately 68% of them only once. Nearly 1.5% of the sample goes to the ten largest clones.

Results the study describes overall, beyond this receptor: Compared with non-shared clonotypes, clonotypes shared by all four sorted-subset donors had higher generation probabilities. Sharing across a few donors was observed for approximately 5% of naive CD4, around 3.5% of naive CD8, over 2% of memory CD4, and roughly 0.43% of memory CD8 clonotypes. Naive subsets generally had larger estimated clonotype richness than memory subsets did. Because the study included only a small number of donors, the genetic and exposure-history diversity represented was limited. Based on pairwise subsampling, the degree of clonotype sharing among donors was expected to be affected by sequencing depth. Rarefaction of sorted-subset datasets indicated incomplete sequencing despite the large sequencing depth. Sampling was restricted to blood, and TCR repertoires in tissue are likely to differ from TCR repertoires in blood.

From the germline V gene (reference sequence), CDR1 is MNHNY and CDR2 is SVGAGI. Measured from the cysteine to the phenylalanine, the CDR3 is 15 residues long. The retained sequence is limited to the CDR3, 45 bases, with the frame set at the first base. Relative to germline, V is missing 11 bases and J is missing 2 bases, with 13 bases of the junction outside any gene match. The chain was built from TRBV6-6 and TRBJ2-3, with 7 bases in between that match TRBD2. The source of this sequence is a man aged 18 to 29 in good health. Sequenced: memory CD4+ T cells sorted from blood. What the cell subset or site label conveys for this sample: CD45RA-negative fraction. The DNA reads as follows: TGTGCCGCACGCGGTACAGCGGGAATCACAGATACGCAGTATTTT. The encoded protein is CAARGTAGITDTQYF.